Listed below are T cell receptor beta chains from one sample, sequenced in a study of a mutant IDH1 vaccine in newly diagnosed glioma. The data were produced by immunoSEQ multiplex PCR, yet TCRdb's version contains in-frame clones alone and is incomplete. This sample carries tens of thousands of clones, around 83% of them seen once, and the ten largest clones take approximately 5.5%. These receptors have no known antigen. This specimen consisted of PBMCs, obtained from a glioma patient whose treatment included an IDH1 peptide vaccine. Receptor source: a woman between 50 and 59 years old with glioma. CDR3s include the opening cysteine and the closing phenylalanine or tryptophan. Fields, in order: V gene, J gene, D gene, clone size, CDR3 protein, CDR3 DNA. The D gene is left open where the match is weak. The size entry is marked missing in some rows and otherwise reads once, few, many or a size class.

TRBV7-4	TRBJ2-7	TRBD1	NA	CASSLMFGVPTGFNEQYF	TGTGCCAGCAGCTTAATGTTTGGGGTGCCGACAGGGTTCAACGAGCAGTACTTC
TRBV30	TRBJ1-5	NA	NA	CAWSKSSNQPQHF	TGTGCCTGGAGCAAGTCCAGCAATCAGCCCCAGCATTTT
TRBV2	TRBJ2-7	NA	NA	CATGTPYEQYF	TGTGCCACCGGGACACCCTACGAGCAGTACTTC
TRBV4-3	TRBJ1-2	NA	NA	CASSQDTNYGYTF	TGCGCCAGCAGCCAAGACACTAACTATGGCTACACCTTC
TRBV27	TRBJ2-7	TRBD1	NA	CASSPPPAGGDEQYF	TGTGCCAGCAGTCCACCCCCCGCAGGGGGCGACGAGCAGTACTTC
TRBV29-1	TRBJ2-2	NA	NA	CSVVIVPGELFF	TGCAGCGTGGTAATCGTACCCGGGGAGCTGTTTTTT
TRBV5-1	TRBJ2-2	TRBD2	NA	CASSLGQGGPGELFF	TGCGCCAGCAGCTTGGGTCAGGGAGGGCCCGGGGAGCTGTTTTTT
TRBV9	TRBJ2-3	TRBD2	NA	CASSATMGTSGGITDTQYF	TGTGCCAGCAGCGCAACAATGGGGACTAGCGGGGGGATCACAGATACGCAGTATTTT
TRBV5-6	TRBJ1-5	TRBD1	NA	CASSSTTGAGNQPQHF	TGTGCCAGCAGCTCGACAACAGGGGCTGGCAATCAGCCCCAGCATTTT
TRBV19	TRBJ1-5	NA	NA	CASSMSGRYQPQHF	TGTGCCAGTAGTATGTCGGGCAGATATCAGCCCCAGCATTTT
TRBV9	TRBJ1-2	TRBD1	NA	CASSASGTERYGYTF	TGTGCCAGCAGCGCTTCCGGGACAGAACGATATGGCTACACCTTC
TRBV6-1	TRBJ2-7	TRBD1	NA	CASSAYRGPSYEQYF	TGTGCCAGCAGTGCATACAGGGGCCCCTCCTACGAGCAGTACTTC
TRBV7-6	TRBJ2-5	TRBD2	NA	CATVWGGTQYF	TGTGCCACCGTATGGGGGGGGACCCAGTACTTC
TRBV7-2	TRBJ2-1	NA	NA	CASSPGWGNYNEQFF	TGTGCCAGCAGCCCCGGGTGGGGGAACTACAATGAGCAGTTCTTC
TRBV6-4	TRBJ2-7	NA	NA	CASSIDSTYEQYF	TGTGCCAGCAGCATCGACAGTACCTACGAGCAGTACTTC
TRBV6-6	TRBJ1-1	NA	once	CASRLFGVGDTEAFF	TGTGCCAGCAGGCTGTTTGGGGTAGGAGACACTGAAGCTTTCTTT
TRBV27	TRBJ2-7	NA	few	CASSLGPSYEQYF	TGTGCCAGCAGTTTAGGTCCGTCCTACGAGCAGTACTTC